What follows are 19 T cell receptor beta chains derived from one specimen sequenced in a study of T cell clonality in common variable immunodeficiency. General study results and limits: Common variable immunodeficiency TCR beta sequences reportedly had fewer deletions and N-nucleotide insertions.

No cognate antigen is known for these TCRs. TCRdb's table, derived via immunoSEQ multiplex PCR, lists solely in-frame clones and lacks some. The sample includes 15,000 to 20,000 clones, none of them occurring once. Sequencing used peripheral blood mononuclear cells. These receptors came from a human donor with common variable immunodeficiency.

This clone was counted a few times. Read data end 3 residues before the CDR3 end; the end is taken from the germline J gene. The V gene is TRBV19, the J gene TRBJ2-1; 7 bases align to TRBD2. The V gene end was trimmed by 9 bases and the J gene end by 6 bases; junction bases not matched to a gene: 14. Germline CDR1 and CDR2: LNHDA and SQIVND (reference sequence). The CDR3 spans 15 residues. The CDR3 here is CASFLSGPEGNEQFF. The DNA read from the CDR3 is TGTGCCAGCTTTCTTAGCGGGCCTGAGGGCAATGAG.

This clone was recorded a few times. The DNA ends 3 residues before the CDR3 does, and the rest of the CDR3 is filled in from the germline J gene. The chain links TRBV6-1 to TRBJ1-2, with a weak D call TRBD1 (5 bases). CDR1 and CDR2 (germline): MNHNS, SASEGT. This CDR3 spans 15 amino acids. The CDR3 bases that were read are TGTGCCAGCAGTGAAGCTTGGCAGGGATCGGGAGGC. Translated, it gives CASSEAWQGSGG. The CDR3, in full, reads CASSEAWQGSGGYTF.

This clone was seen a few times. The read halts 3 residues ahead of the CDR3 end, with the missing end drawn from the germline J gene. The chain combines TRBV18 with TRBJ2-2; 10 bases line up with TRBD1. The trim removed 6 bases at V and 4 bases at J, leaving 8 bases unmatched. Germline V gene sequence: CDR1 KGHSH, CDR2 LQKENI. This CDR3 spans 16 amino acids. CDR3: CASSPGQGGITGELFF. The covered CDR3 bases are TGTGCCAGCTCCCCCGGACAGGGGGGCATCACCGGGGAG.

This clone was recorded many times. CDR3 DNA, as far as it was read: TGTGCCAGCAGCTTAAAGGCGGGAGGGTCCTACAATGAG. Residues: CASSLKAGGSYNE. The CDR3 in its entirety is CASSLKAGGSYNEQFF. The chain is built from TRBV7-3 and TRBJ2-1; TRBD2 matches 9 bases. The missing CDR3 end, 3 residues past where the read stops, is filled in from the germline J gene. V trimming: 1 base; J trimming: 1 base; junction bases outside the gene matches: 2. CDR1 and CDR2 (germline): SGHTA, FQGTGA. The CDR3 contains 16 residues.

Comments on this clone: The CDR3 end lies 3 residues beyond the end of the read and is filled in from the germline J gene. The genes are TRBV11-2 and TRBJ1-5; 9 positions agree with TRBD1. Per germline, CDR1 SGHAT and CDR2 FQNNGV. Losses at the gene ends were 5 bases for V and 7 bases for J; bases not matched to a gene: 6. The CDR3 is made up of 14 amino acids. CDR3 residues: CASSPGQGYQPQHF. Incomplete CDR3 DNA: TGTGCCAGCAGCCCGGGACAGGGATACCAGCCC. Using reference TRBV11-2 and TRBJ1-5 for the parts outside the CDR3, the full variable domain is EAGVAQSPRYKIIEKRQSVAFWCNPISGHATLYWYQQILGQGPKLLIQFQNNGVVDDSQLPKDRFSAERLKGVDSTLKIQPAKLEDSAVYLCASSPGQGYQPQHFGDGTRLSIL.

Notes on this clone: From the germline J gene comes the end of the CDR3, since the read stops 3 residues before it. The rearrangement uses TRBV18 and TRBJ1-5; 9 nucleotides match TRBD1. V lost 4 bases to trimming and J lost 6 bases; unmatched junction nucleotides: 13. This CDR3 contains 17 residues. The germline CDR1 and CDR2 sequences are KGHSH and LQKENI. The CDR3 DNA, read in part, is TGTGCCAGCTCACTAAACCTCGGGACAGGGAATGTTCAGCCC. Translated: CASSLNLGTGNVQP. The CDR3 in its entirety is CASSLNLGTGNVQPQHF. The full variable domain, in which reference TRBV18 and TRBJ1-5 provide the parts outside the CDR3, is NAGVMQNPRHLVRRRGQEARLRCSPMKGHSHVYWYRQLPEEGLKFMVYLQKENIIDESGMPKERFSAEFPKEGPSILRIQQVVRGDSAAYFCASSLNLGTGNVQPQHFGDGTRLSIL.

Only a few counts were recorded for this clone. Read data end 3 residues before the CDR3 end; the end is taken from the germline J gene. The V call is TRBV2, the J call TRBJ2-3; D is possibly TRBD2 (6 bases). The germline V gene encodes CDR1 SNHLY and CDR2 FYNNEI. The CDR3 totals 13 residues. V was cut by 9 bases and J by 1 base, with 11 bases left in between. The CDR3 is CARGTSRTDTQYF. The CDR3 bases that were read are TGTGCCAGGGGGACTTCCCGCACAGATACG.

A word on this clone: The CDR3 end is not reached by the read, which stops 3 residues before it; the germline J gene fills it in. The V and J genes are TRBV19 and TRBJ1-5, with a tentative D call TRBD1 (5 bases). The V end was cut by 3 bases, the J end by 7 bases, with 13 bases between. This CDR3 comprises 14 residues. Germline V gives CDR1 LNHDA, CDR2 SQIVND (reference sequence). The covered CDR3 bases are TGTGCCAGTAGTATCCCAGGGTTGTACCAGCCC. It yields the protein CASSIPGLYQP. The entire CDR3 protein is CASSIPGLYQPQHF.

Many counts were recorded for this clone. The read is 3 residues too short to cover the CDR3 end, so that end is filled in from the germline J gene. This chain connects TRBV20-1 to TRBJ2-1; D is unresolved. Trimming left V 0 bases short and J 4 bases short, with 16 bases between. In germline, CDR1 is DFQATT, CDR2 SNEGSKA (reference sequence). The CDR3 spans 16 residues. The sequenced part of the CDR3 DNA is TGCAGTGCTAGAGATTCCGAGCCGAAGGGTTACAATGAG. As protein: CSARDSEPKGYNE. The entire CDR3 protein is CSARDSEPKGYNEQFF.

This clone was seen many times. The read falls 3 residues short of the CDR3 end, and the missing part is taken from the germline J gene. The J gene is TRBJ1-4, the V gene TRBV18; weak D call: TRBD1 (5 bases). This CDR3 region has 13 residues. CDR1 KGHSH and CDR2 LQKENI come from the germline V gene. V was pared by 2 bases and J by 6 bases, with 7 bases between. The sequenced CDR3 bases are TGTGCCAGCTCACCAGTCAGGGATGAAAAA. Residues: CASSPVRDEK. The CDR3, in full, reads CASSPVRDEKLFF.

The CDR3 protein is CASSISQGSGANVLTF. The CDR3 bases that were read are TGTGCCAGTAGTATATCCCAGGGGTCTGGGGCCAACGTC. The chain has TRBV19 and TRBJ2-6; D perhaps matches TRBD1 (6 bases). The read ends 3 residues early relative to the CDR3; the germline J gene fills the gap. This CDR3 is built from 16 residues. Looked up from germline, CDR1 is LNHDA and CDR2 is SQIVND (reference sequence). The ends were cut back, 2 bases at V and 1 base at J, with 9 bases in the middle. The whole variable domain, remainder taken from reference TRBV19 and TRBJ2-6, is DGGITQSPKYLFRKEGQNVTLSCEQNLNHDAMYWYRQDPGQGLRLIYYSQIVNDFQKGDIAEGYSVSREKKESFPLTVTSAQKNPTAFYLCASSISQGSGANVLTFGAGSRLTVL.

This clone was detected only a few times. Read data end 3 residues before the CDR3 end; the end is taken from the germline J gene. The chain carries TRBV5-6 and TRBJ2-7, with D hard to call. The CDR3 is 14 residues long. Trimming left V 1 base short and J 0 bases short, with 8 bases between. Germline V gives CDR1 SGHDT, CDR2 YYEEEE. The CDR3 loop is CASSLTPSSYEQYF. Incomplete CDR3 DNA: TGTGCCAGCAGCTTGACACCGTCCTCCTACGAG. The variable domain in full, with the rest retrieved from reference TRBV5-6 and TRBJ2-7, is DAGVTQSPTHLIKTRGQQVTLRCSPKSGHDTVSWYQQALGQGPQFIFQYYEEEERQRGNFPDRFSGHQFPNYSSELNVNALLLGDSALYLCASSLTPSSYEQYFGPGTRLTVT.

This clone was counted between two and nine times. The CDR3 end falls 3 residues outside the read, so it is completed with the germline J gene. The chain carries TRBV7-6 and TRBJ2-2, with TRBD1 matching over 9 bases. CDR1 is SGHVS, CDR2 FNYEAQ, per germline. There are 15 residues in the CDR3. Trimming removed 5 bases from V and 3 bases from J; junction bases left unmatched: 4. This chain's CDR3 is CASSLGQGHTGELFF. The covered CDR3 bases are TGTGCCAGCAGCCTCGGACAGGGGCACACCGGGGAG.

On this clone itself: The read finishes 3 residues shy of the CDR3 end, and the germline J gene is used to complete it. V and J are TRBV18 and TRBJ2-1; 7 bases align to TRBD1. V was pared by 4 bases and J by 5 bases, with 8 bases of the junction left unmatched. There are 15 residues in the CDR3. Germline-derived CDR1 and CDR2 are KGHSH and LQKENI. Here the CDR3 reads CASSRGQRFDNEQFF. CDR3 bases read: TGTGCCAGCTCACGGGGACAGAGGTTCGACAATGAG.

Only a few counts were recorded for this clone. Sequencing ends 3 residues short of the CDR3 end; the germline J gene provides the rest. The chain has TRBV7-9 and TRBJ1-3, with D possibly matching TRBD1 (5 bases). V was shortened by 5 bases and J by 0 bases, with 8 bases between the two germline ends. Germline CDR1 and CDR2: SEHNR and FQNEAQ (reference sequence). The CDR3 is 14 residues long. CDR3: CASSLQGSGNTIYF. Partial CDR3 DNA: TGTGCCAGCAGCCTTCAGGGCTCTGGAAACACC.

CDR3: CASSLSAGIPEGTQYF. CDR3 DNA (partial): TGCGCCAGCAGCTTGAGTGCGGGCATACCGGAAGGGACC. V gene TRBV5-1 combines with J gene TRBJ2-5, with D possibly matching TRBD2 (5 bases). The sequence runs out 3 residues before the end of the CDR3; the remainder is reconstructed from the germline J gene. This CDR3 region has 16 residues. Trimming shortened V by 1 base and J by 7 bases, and 20 bases separated the two germline ends. The germline V gene has CDR1 SGHRS and CDR2 YFSETQ.

This clone was observed at least ten times. With the read ending 3 residues before the CDR3 end, the germline J gene is used to fill in that end. This sequence joins TRBV29-1 and TRBJ2-1, with 11 bases lining up with TRBD2. The germline gives CDR1 SQVTM, CDR2 ANQGSEA. The CDR3 runs to 13 residues. V was pared by 2 bases and J by 6 bases, with 0 bases of the junction left unmatched. CDR3 in amino acids: CSVETSGSNEQFF. The covered CDR3 bases are TGCAGCGTTGAAACTAGCGGGAGCAATGAG.

Note on this clone: The read terminates 3 residues before the CDR3 end, so the remaining end is supplied by the germline J gene. V usage is TRBV2 and J usage is TRBJ1-6; a weak D match, TRBD1 (5 bases). The CDR3 covers 13 residues. Germline V gives CDR1 SNHLY, CDR2 FYNNEI. Trimming took 8 bases from V and 8 from J, leaving 13 bases between them. The CDR3 DNA, read in part, is TGTGCCAGCCGAGGACAAGGCGATTCACCC. This gives the protein CASRGQGDSP. The full CDR3 sequence reads CASRGQGDSPLHF.

This clone was detected many times. The missing CDR3 end, 3 residues past where the read stops, is filled in from the germline J gene. The chain recombines TRBV7-7 with TRBJ2-5, with a tentative D call TRBD1 (6 bases). The CDR3 contains 13 residues. V dropped 4 bases and J dropped 5 bases, with 11 bases sitting between them. Germline lookup yields CDR1 SSHAT and CDR2 FNYEAQ (reference sequence). This chain's CDR3 is CASSWTVRETQYF. The sequenced part of the CDR3 DNA is TGTGCCAGCAGCTGGACAGTGAGGGAGACC.